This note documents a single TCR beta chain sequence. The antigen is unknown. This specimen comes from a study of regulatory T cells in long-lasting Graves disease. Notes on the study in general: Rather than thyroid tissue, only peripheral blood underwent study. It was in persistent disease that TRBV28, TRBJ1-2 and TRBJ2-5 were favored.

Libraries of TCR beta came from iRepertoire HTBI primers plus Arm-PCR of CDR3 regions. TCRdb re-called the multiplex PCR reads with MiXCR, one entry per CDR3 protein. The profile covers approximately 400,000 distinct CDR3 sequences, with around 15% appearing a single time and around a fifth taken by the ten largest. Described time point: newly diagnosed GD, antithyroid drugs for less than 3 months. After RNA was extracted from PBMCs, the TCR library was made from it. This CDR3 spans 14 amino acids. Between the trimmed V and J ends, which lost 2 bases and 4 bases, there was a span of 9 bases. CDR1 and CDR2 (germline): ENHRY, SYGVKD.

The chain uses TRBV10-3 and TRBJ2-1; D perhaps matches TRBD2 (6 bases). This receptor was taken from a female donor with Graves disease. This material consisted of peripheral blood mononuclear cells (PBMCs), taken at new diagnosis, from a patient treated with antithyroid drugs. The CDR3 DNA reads TGTGCCATCAGTGAGACGGGGGTATACAATGAGCAGTTCTTC. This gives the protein CAISETGVYNEQFF.